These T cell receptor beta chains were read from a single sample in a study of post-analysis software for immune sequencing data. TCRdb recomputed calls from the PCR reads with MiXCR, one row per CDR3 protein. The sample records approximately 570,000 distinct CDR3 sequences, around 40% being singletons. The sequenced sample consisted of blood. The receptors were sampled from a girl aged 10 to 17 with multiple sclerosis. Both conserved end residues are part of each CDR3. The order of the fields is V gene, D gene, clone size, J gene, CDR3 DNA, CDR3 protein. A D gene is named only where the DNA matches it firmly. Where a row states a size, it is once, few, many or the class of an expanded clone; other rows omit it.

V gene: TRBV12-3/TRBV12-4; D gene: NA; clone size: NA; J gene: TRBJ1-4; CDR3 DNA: TGTGCCAGCAGCCCCTGGAATGGTGAAAAACTGTTTTTT; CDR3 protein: CASSPWNGEKLFF
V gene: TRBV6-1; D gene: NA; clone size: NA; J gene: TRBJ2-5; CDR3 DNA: TGTGCCAGTACTCAGACTCCGAATGAGCAGTACTTC; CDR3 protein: CASTQTPNEQYF
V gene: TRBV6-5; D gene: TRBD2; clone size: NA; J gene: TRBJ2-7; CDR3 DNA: TGTGCCAGCAGCCCCCCAACTAGCGGGGGTTACGAGCAGTACTTC; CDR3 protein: CASSPPTSGGYEQYF
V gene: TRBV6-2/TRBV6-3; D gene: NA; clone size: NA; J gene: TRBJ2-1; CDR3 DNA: TGTGCCAGCAGTTACGCGGGAAACTCCTACAATGAGCAGTTCTTC; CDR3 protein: CASSYAGNSYNEQFF
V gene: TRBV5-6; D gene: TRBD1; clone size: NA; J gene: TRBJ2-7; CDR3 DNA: TGTGCCAGCAGCTGGGGGCAGGGGGTCACCTACGAGCAGTACTTC; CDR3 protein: CASSWGQGVTYEQYF
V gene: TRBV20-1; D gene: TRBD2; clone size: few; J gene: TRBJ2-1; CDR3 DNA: TGCAGTGCTAGAGATAATATGCTAGCGGGGAACAATGAGCAGTTCTTC; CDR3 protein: CSARDNMLAGNNEQFF
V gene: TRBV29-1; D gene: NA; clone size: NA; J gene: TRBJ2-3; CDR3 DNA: TGCAGCGCGACGCGGGGCCCTGGGACGCAGTATTTT; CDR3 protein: CSATRGPGTQYF
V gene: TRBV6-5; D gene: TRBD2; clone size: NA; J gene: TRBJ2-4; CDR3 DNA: TGTGCCAGCAGGCCAGGACTAGCGGGGGGCCGAGAGCAGTACTTC; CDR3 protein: CASRPGLAGGREQYF
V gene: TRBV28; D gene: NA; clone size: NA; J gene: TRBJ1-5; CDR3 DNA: TGTGCCAGCAGTTTAGATTTAGGGGTTAGCAATCAGCCCCAGCATTTT; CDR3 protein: CASSLDLGVSNQPQHF
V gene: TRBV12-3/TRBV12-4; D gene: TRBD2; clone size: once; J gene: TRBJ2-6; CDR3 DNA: TGTGCCAGCAGTTTTTCCCGCATGGGTAGCGGGAGGGGAGAGACTTTC; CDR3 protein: CASSFSRMGSGRGETF
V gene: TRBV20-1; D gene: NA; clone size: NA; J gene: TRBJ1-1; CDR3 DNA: TGCAGTGCTGCCTCAGGGAAAGCTGAAGCTTTCTTT; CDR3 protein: CSAASGKAEAFF
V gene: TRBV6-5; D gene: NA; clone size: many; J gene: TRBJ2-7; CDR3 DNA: TGTGCCAGCAGTTACGAGGGGTACGAGCAGTACTTC; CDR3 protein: CASSYEGYEQYF
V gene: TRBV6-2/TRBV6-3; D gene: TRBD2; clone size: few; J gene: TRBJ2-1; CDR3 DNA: TGTGCCAGCGGCACTAGCGGGGGAAACAATGAGCAGTTCTTC; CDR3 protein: CASGTSGGNNEQFF
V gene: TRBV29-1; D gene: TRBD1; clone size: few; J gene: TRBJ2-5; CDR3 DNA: TGCAGCGTTCAGGGGGCGCGAGAGACCCAGTACTTC; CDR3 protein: CSVQGARETQYF
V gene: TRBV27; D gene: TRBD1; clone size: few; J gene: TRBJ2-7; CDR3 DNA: TGTGCCAGCAGTCTAGACAGGGCCCCCTACGAGCAGTACTTC; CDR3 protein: CASSLDRAPYEQYF
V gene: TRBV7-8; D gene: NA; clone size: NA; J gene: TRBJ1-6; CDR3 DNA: TGTGCCAGCAGCTTCCAGACGGCCGGGTCGGGTTCACCCCTCCACTTT; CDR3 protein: CASSFQTAGSGSPLHF
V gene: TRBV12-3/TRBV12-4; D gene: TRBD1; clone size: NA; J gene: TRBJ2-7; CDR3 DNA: TGTGCCAGCAGTTTAGGGACAGGGTGGTACGAGCAGTACTTC; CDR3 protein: CASSLGTGWYEQYF
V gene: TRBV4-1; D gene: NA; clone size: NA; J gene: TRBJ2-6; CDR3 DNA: TGCGCCAGCAGCCAAGGGACATTGGTCTCTGGGGCCAACGTCCTGACTTTC; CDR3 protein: CASSQGTLVSGANVLTF
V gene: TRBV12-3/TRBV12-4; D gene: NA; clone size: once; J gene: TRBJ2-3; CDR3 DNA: TGTGCCAGCAGTTTTGAGAGGGCGAGGTTCTCCACAGATACGCAGTATTTT; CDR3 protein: CASSFERARFSTDTQYF
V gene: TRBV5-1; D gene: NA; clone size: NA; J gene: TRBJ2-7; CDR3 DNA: TGCGCCAGCATGAATTACCCGTCCTACGAGCAGTACTTC; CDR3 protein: CASMNYPSYEQYF
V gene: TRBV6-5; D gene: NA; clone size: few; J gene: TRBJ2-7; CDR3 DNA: TGTGCCAGCAGTTACTCGACCGGACTCTACGAGCAGTACTTC; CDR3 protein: CASSYSTGLYEQYF
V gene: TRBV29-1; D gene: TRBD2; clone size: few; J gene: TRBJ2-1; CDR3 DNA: TGCAGCGTCCCCGGGACTAGTCTACATGAGCAGTTCTTC; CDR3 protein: CSVPGTSLHEQFF
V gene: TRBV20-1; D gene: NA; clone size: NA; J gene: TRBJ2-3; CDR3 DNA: TGCAGTGCCCGTGATAACGCAGATACGCAGTATTTT; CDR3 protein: CSARDNADTQYF
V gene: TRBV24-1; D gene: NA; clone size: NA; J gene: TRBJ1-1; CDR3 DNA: TGTGCCACCAGTGGGCAGGGCTTGAACACTGAAGCTTTCTTT; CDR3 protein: CATSGQGLNTEAFF
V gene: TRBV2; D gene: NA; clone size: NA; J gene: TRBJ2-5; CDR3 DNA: TGTGCCAGCCGCCGGGCAGGGGGGTACCAAGAGACCCAGTACTTC; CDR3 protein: CASRRAGGYQETQYF
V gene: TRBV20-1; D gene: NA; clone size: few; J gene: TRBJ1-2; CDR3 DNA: TGCAGTGATCAGGACGGCTACACCTTC; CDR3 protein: CSDQDGYTF
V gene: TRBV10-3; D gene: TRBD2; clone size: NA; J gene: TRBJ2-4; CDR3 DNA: TGTGCCATCAGTACACGGACTAGCGAGGCGGGCATTCAGTACTTC; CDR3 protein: CAISTRTSEAGIQYF
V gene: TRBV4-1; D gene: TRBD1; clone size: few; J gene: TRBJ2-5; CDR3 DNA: TGCGCCAGCAGCCAAGACTGGGAGCAGGGGGCGCGAGAGACCCAGTACTTC; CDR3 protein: CASSQDWEQGARETQYF
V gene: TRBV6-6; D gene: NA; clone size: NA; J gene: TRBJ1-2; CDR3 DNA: TGTGCCAGTAAATCTCAGGGGCTAGCTAACTATGGCTACACCTTC; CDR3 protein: CASKSQGLANYGYTF